This T cell receptor (beta chain) was sequenced for a study of blood T cells in healthy people across ages. There are many counts of this clonotype. Its target is not known. Whole-study findings and limits: Age brought a roughly linear fall in TCR beta diversity measured per million T cells. Naive CD4+ cell counts and diversity both ran higher in long-lived than in aged donors.

A second roughly 6 to 12 cycle PCR used barcoded and J-beta primers. TCRdb re-analysed the 5' RACE reads in MiXCR, keeping a single row per CDR3 protein. Of 1,800,000 or so distinct CDR3 sequences detected, approximately 40% appear once; the ten largest clones hold about 21%. CDR3 size: 15 residues. CDR1 is MNHEY, CDR2 SVGAGI, per germline. Trimming took 8 bases from V and 4 from J, leaving 21 bases between them. Sample: blood. The source is a human donor in good health. This chain uses TRBV6-5 with TRBJ2-7; D is possibly TRBD1 (6 bases). The CDR3 DNA sequence: TGTGCCAGCTCGAGAGTAAAGGGACAACGATACGAGCAGTACTTC. Its translation: CASSRVKGQRYEQYF.